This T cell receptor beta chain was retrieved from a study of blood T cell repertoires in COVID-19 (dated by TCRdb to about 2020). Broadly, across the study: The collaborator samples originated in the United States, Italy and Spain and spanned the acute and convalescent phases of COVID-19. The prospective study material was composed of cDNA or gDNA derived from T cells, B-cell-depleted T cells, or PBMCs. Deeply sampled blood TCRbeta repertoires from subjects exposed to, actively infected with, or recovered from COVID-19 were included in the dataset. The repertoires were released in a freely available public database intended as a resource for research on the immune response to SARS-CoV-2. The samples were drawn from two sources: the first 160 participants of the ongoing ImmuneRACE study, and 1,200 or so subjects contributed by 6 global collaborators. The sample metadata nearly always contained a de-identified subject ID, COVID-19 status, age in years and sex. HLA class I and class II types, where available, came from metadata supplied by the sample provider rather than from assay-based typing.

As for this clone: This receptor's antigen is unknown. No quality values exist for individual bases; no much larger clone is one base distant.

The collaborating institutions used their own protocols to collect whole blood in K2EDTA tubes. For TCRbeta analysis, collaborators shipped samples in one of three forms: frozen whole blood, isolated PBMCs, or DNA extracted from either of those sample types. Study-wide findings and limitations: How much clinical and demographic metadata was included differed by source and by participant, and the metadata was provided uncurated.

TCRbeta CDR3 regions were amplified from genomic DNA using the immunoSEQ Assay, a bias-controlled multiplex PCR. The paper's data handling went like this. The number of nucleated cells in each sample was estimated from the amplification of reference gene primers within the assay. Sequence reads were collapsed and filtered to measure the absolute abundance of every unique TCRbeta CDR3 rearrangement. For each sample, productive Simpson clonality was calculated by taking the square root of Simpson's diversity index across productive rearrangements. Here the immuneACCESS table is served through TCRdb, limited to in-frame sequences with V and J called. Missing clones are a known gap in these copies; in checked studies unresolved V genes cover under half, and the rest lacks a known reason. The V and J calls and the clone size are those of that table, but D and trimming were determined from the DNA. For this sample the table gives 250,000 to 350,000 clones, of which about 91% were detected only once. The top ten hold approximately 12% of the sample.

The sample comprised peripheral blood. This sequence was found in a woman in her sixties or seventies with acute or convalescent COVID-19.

DNA sequence: TGTGCCAGCAGTGAAGCAAGGACAGCGGAGACCCAGTACTTC. The resulting protein is CASSEARTAETQYF. The rearranged chain carries TRBV2 and TRBJ2-5; the D region possibly corresponds to TRBD1 (6 bases align). From its cysteine to its phenylalanine, the CDR3 spans 14 amino acids. Only the CDR3 region is kept as DNA, spanning 42 bases read in frame from base 1. The CDR1 and CDR2 encoded by the germline V gene are SNHLY and FYNNEI. V is reduced by 0 bases and J by 5 bases, leaving a spacing of 10 bases between them. This CDR3, with the reference TRBV2 and TRBJ2-5 proteins standing in past its ends, gives the full variable domain EPEVTQTPSHQVTQMGQEVILRCVPISNHLYFYWYRQILGQKVEFLVSFYNNEISEKSEIFDDQFSVERPDGSNFTLKIRSTKLEDSAMYFCASSEARTAETQYFGPGTRLLVL.